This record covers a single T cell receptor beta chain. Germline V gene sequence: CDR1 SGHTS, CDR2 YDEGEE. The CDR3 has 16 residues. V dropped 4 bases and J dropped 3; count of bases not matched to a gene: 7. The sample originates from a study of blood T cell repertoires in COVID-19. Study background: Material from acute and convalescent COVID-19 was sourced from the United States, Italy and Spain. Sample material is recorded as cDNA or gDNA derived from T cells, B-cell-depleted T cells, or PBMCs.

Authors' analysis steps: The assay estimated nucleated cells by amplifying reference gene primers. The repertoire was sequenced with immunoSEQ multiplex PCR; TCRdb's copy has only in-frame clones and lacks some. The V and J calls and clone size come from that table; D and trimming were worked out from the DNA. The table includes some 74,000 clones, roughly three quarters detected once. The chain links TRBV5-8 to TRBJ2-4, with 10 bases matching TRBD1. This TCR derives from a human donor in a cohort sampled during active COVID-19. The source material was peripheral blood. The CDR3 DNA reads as TGTGCCAGCAGCCTGACAGGGGGCATGGTCAAAAACATTCAGTACTTC. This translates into CASSLTGGMVKNIQYF.